This T cell receptor beta chain was identified in a study of cytomegalovirus exposure and HLA in healthy donors. General observations from the study: TCR beta V- and J-gene trimming, according to a later analysis, was linked to a missense DCLRE1C variant. Donor immune exposure was known only as CMV serostatus. Cytomegalovirus status was reportedly diagnosed by the classifier with high sensitivity and specificity.

The study ran its PCR with 60 Vbeta and 13 Jbeta primers. Sequencing used immunoSEQ multiplex PCR; TCRdb keeps in-frame clones, though not all of them. There are over 150,000 clones in the sample; roughly four fifths occur only once, and approximately 8% lies in the top ten. Germline V lookup: CDR1 SGDLS, CDR2 YYNGEE. The CDR3 consists of 15 residues. V lost 4 bases and J lost 5; bases outside the gene matches: 11. Points on this clone: Antigen unknown.

Sequencing was carried out using PBMCs. The chain joins TRBV9 to TRBJ2-7; TRBD1 agrees at 8 bases. The sequence was obtained from a male donor in good health and CMV-seropositive. CDR3 sequence: CASSPRPGGQDEQYF. DNA for the CDR3: TGTGCCAGCAGCCCCAGGCCTGGGGGACAGGACGAGCAGTACTTC.